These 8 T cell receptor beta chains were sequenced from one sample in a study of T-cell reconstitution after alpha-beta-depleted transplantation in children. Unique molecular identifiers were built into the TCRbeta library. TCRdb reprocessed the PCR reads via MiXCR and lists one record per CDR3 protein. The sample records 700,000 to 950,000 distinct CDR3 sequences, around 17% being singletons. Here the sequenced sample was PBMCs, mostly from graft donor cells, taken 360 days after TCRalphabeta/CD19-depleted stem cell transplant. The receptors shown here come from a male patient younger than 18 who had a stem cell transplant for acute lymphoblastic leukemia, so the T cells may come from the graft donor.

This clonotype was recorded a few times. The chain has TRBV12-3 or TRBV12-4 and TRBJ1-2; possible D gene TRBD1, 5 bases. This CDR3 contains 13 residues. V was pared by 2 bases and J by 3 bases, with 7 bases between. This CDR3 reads CASSLRGDYGYTF. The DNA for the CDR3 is TGTGCCAGCAGTTTACGGGGGGACTATGGCTACACCTTC.

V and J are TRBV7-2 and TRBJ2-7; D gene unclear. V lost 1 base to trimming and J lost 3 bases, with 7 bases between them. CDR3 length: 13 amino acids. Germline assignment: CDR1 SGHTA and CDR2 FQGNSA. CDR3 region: CASSLDFLYEQYF. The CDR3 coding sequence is TGTGCCAGCAGCTTAGACTTCCTCTACGAGCAGTACTTC.

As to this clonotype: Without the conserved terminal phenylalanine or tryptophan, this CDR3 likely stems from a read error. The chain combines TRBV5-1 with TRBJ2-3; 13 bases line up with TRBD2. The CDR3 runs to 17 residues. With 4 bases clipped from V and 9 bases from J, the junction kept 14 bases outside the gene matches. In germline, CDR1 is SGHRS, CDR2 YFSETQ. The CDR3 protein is CASSAGLAGVPEGTQYC. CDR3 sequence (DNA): TGCGCCAGCAGCGCAGGACTAGCGGGAGTCCCTGAAGGGACGCAGTATTGT.

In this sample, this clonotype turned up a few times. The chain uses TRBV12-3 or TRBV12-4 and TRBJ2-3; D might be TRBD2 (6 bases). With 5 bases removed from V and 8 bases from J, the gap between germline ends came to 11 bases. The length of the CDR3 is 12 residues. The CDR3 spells CASSRPGLTQYF. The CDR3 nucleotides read TGTGCCAGCAGTCGACCGGGACTTACGCAGTATTTT.

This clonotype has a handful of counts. CDR3 nucleotides: TGTGCCAGCAGCTTTCTTCCGACAAGGGATACGCAGTATTTT. Protein product: CASSFLPTRDTQYF. The chain has TRBV7-9 and TRBJ2-3; the D is unclear. V lost 3 bases to trimming and J lost 6 bases, with 13 bases between them. CDR3 size: 14 residues. Germline-derived CDR1 and CDR2 are SEHNR and FQNEAQ (reference sequence).

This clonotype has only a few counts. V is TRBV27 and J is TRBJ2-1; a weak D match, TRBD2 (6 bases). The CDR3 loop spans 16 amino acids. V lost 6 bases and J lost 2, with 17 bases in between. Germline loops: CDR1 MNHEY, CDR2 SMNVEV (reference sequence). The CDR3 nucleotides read TGTGCCAGCAGGGCCCGAACTAGCTGGGCCTACAATGAGCAGTTCTTC. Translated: CASRARTSWAYNEQFF.

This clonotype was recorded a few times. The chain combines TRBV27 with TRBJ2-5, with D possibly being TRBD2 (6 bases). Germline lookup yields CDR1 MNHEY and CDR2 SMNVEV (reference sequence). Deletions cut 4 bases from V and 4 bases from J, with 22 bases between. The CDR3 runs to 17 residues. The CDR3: CASSSPPGGISRETQYF. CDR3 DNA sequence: TGTGCCAGCAGTTCACCCCCGGGCGGGATTTCCAGAGAGACCCAGTACTTC.

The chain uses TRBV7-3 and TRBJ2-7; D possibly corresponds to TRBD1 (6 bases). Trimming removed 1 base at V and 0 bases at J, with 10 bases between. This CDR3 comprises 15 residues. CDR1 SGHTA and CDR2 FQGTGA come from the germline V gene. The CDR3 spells CASSLIRGSSYEQYF. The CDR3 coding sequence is TGTGCCAGCAGCTTAATAAGGGGGAGCTCCTACGAGCAGTACTTC.